Presented here are 14 T cell receptor beta chains from one specimen sequenced in a study of shared clonotypes between healthy human individuals (dated by TCRdb to the early 2020s). Receptor libraries were prepared by the immunoSEQ multiplex PCR assay. The source is immuneACCESS, and TCRdb retained only in-frame sequences with V and J called. Part of the clones is not carried over; for the studies checked, unresolved V genes explain less than half of this, and the remainder is unexplained. The sample table holds around 1,000,000 clones, of which roughly 80% were seen once. In total, the top ten clones hold 0.89% of the sample. What was sequenced was memory CD4+ T cells from PBMCs. The sample's cell subset or site label, decoded: CD45RA-negative fraction. Receptors originate from a man aged 18 to 29 in good health. Some clones in this sample may be carry-over from other donors' samples.

The J gene is TRBJ2-3, the V gene TRBV30; TRBD2 matches at 8 bases. This CDR3 is 13 amino acids long. CDR1 is GTSNPN and CDR2 is SVGIG in the germline V gene (reference sequence). CDR3 nucleotides: TGTGCTAGTAGCGGGAAAGGGACAGATACGCAGTATTTT. Translation gives CASSGKGTDTQYF.

The V and J genes are TRBV18 and TRBJ2-7; 10 positions match TRBD1. CDR1 KGHSH and CDR2 LQKENI come from the germline V gene. V trimming: 6 bases; J trimming: 3 bases; junction bases outside the gene matches: 8. The CDR3 spans 15 residues. The DNA for the CDR3 is TGTGCCAGCTCGCCAGGGACAGGGGTCGACTACGAGCAGTACTTC. Translation gives CASSPGTGVDYEQYF.

The chain is built from TRBV30 and TRBJ1-2; 9 bases match TRBD1. The CDR3 covers 13 residues. CDR1 GTSNPN and CDR2 SVGIG come from the germline V gene (reference sequence). The V gene end was trimmed by 5 bases and the J gene end by 7 bases; junction bases not matched to a gene: 8. The CDR3 loop is CAWGIGQGTGYTF. DNA of the CDR3: TGTGCCTGGGGAATAGGACAGGGGACTGGCTACACCTTC.

The CDR3 is CASSAIPGLASVDTQYF. Written as DNA, the CDR3 is TGTGCCAGCAGCGCGATACCGGGACTAGCGTCTGTTGATACGCAGTATTTT. V is TRBV9 and J is TRBJ2-3; 10 bases map to TRBD2. Germline CDR1 is SGDLS and CDR2 is YYNGEE. With V trimmed by 3 bases and J by 6 bases, 13 bases remained unmatched. The CDR3 has 17 residues.

This clone has ten or more counts. The CDR3 loop reads CASSLVGTGGYEQYF. CDR3 sequence (DNA): TGCGCCAGCAGCTTGGTCGGGACAGGGGGCTACGAGCAGTACTTC. The V gene is TRBV5-1, the J gene TRBJ2-7, with TRBD1 matching 11 bases. With 0 bases clipped from V and 3 bases from J, the junction kept 2 bases outside the gene matches. Per the germline V gene, CDR1 is SGHRS and CDR2 is YFSETQ. The CDR3 is 15 amino acids.

This sequence joins TRBV11-2 and TRBJ2-7; 12 bases map to TRBD2. Germline-derived CDR1 and CDR2 are SGHAT and FQNNGV. This CDR3 is built from 15 residues. J lost 3 bases, V lost 5 bases, and 5 bases had no gene match. The CDR3 bases are TGTGCCAGCAGCCCGACTAGCGGGAGCCACTACGAGCAGTACTTC. It codes for CASSPTSGSHYEQYF.

For this clone: Germline and junction disagree at one end, which may indicate a read error. The chain carries TRBV4-3 and TRBJ1-2, with unresolved D. This CDR3 has 13 amino acids. CDR1 and CDR2 (germline): LGHNA, YSLEER. Written as DNA, the CDR3 is TGCGCCAGCAGCCAAGATTCCCCGACTGGCTACGCCTTC. This encodes CASSQDSPTGYAF.

In its sample, this clone was seen a few times. This probably arose from a read error, given a far larger clone one base away. The DNA of the CDR3 is TGTGCCTGGGGGAGGCTCCTGTACCAAGAGACCCAGTACTTC. It specifies CAWGRLLYQETQYF. The chain uses TRBV30 and TRBJ2-5; tentative D call: TRBD2 (6 bases). The germline V gene encodes CDR1 GTSNPN and CDR2 SVGIG (reference sequence). The CDR3 is 14 residues long. Trimming pared 5 bases from V and 0 bases from J, leaving 13 bases between.

The CDR3 coding sequence is TGTGCCAGCAGCTTAGACAGGGGGTCATCACCCCTCCACTTT. Translating it yields CASSLDRGSSPLHF. The gene calls are TRBV5-8 and TRBJ1-6, with 9 bases that match TRBD1. From germline, CDR1 is SGHTS and CDR2 YDEGEE. V was pared by 2 bases and J by 10 bases, with 4 bases of the junction left unmatched. The CDR3 runs 14 residues.

Points on this clone: Distinct nucleotide sequences in the sample also encode this CDR3. The rearrangement links TRBV18 to TRBJ1-2; TRBD1 aligns across 10 bases. V trimming: 2 bases; J trimming: 2 bases; junction bases outside the gene matches: 2. This CDR3 spans 15 amino acids. Germline loops: CDR1 KGHSH, CDR2 LQKENI. CDR3 residues: CASSPTTGGNYGYTF. Here the CDR3 DNA reads TGTGCCAGCTCACCAACGACAGGGGGCAACTATGGCTACACCTTC.

The chain uses TRBV18 and TRBJ2-3; the match to TRBD1 covers 7 bases. This CDR3 spans 14 amino acids. Germline V lookup: CDR1 KGHSH, CDR2 LQKENI. Trimming cost V 4 bases and J 2 bases; bases outside gene matches: 3. The CDR3: CASSRGQATDTQYF. Written as DNA, the CDR3 is TGTGCCAGCTCACGAGGACAGGCCACAGATACGCAGTATTTT.

This chain links TRBV5-1 with TRBJ2-5; TRBD1 might be the D (5 bases). The DNA end favors TRBJ2-7, so the J call may be wrong. The germline CDR1 and CDR2 sequences are SGHRS and YFSETQ. The length of the CDR3 is 18 residues. Here the CDR3 DNA reads TGCGCCAGCAGCTTGGCGTCAGGGCAGGATGCCAAGTCCTACGAGCAGTACTTC. Its protein is CASSLASGQDAKSYEQYF.

The chain employs TRBV29-1 and TRBJ2-2; D gene ambiguous. Between the trimmed V and J ends, which lost 4 bases and 6 bases, there was a span of 15 bases. In germline, CDR1 is SQVTM, CDR2 ANQGSEA. This CDR3 is built from 14 residues. The CDR3 DNA sequence: TGCAGCGTTGTCGTCGTACCAAGAGCCGGGGAGCTGTTTTTT. It specifies CSVVVVPRAGELFF.

The J gene is TRBJ2-3, the V gene TRBV7-9; 10 bases are a match to TRBD1. The V gene's germline CDR1 is SEHNR and CDR2 FQNEAQ (reference sequence). With 5 bases clipped from V and 3 bases from J, the junction kept 14 bases outside the gene matches. The CDR3 contains 18 residues. Here the CDR3 DNA reads TGTGCCAGCAGCCCAGGGCAGTGGACAGGGGGTTGGACAGATACGCAGTATTTT. Its translation: CASSPGQWTGGWTDTQYF.